This TCR beta chain emerged from a study of neurological immune-mediated disorders. Details on this clonotype: Antigen specificity is unknown. A read error may account for a junction end that differs from germline.

Individuals who volunteered at a blood bank located in Maryland, USA, made up the group of healthy controls. A total of 2 million PBMCs stored at -80 degrees C provided the unsorted libraries. CDR1 is SGHRS and CDR2 is YFSETQ in the germline V gene. The length of the CDR3 is 14 residues. The cDNA was produced through 5'RACE with 10-nucleotide random UMIs. Using its own MiXCR run on the 5' RACE reads, TCRdb lists one record per CDR3 protein. The sample yields 25,000 to 30,000 distinct CDR3 sequences, around 10% seen once. Findings and limits, study-wide: The expanded clones of different subjects shared no CDR3 amino acid sequences (suggesting private repertoires in all groups).

This TCR was sampled from a woman aged 60-75 years in good health. Sequenced input: PBMCs. The V call is TRBV5-1, the J call TRBJ1-1, with a weak D call TRBD1 (6 bases). The CDR3 region is CTSTLTGRHTEAFF. CDR3 bases: TGCACCAGCACTCTAACAGGGAGGCACACTGAAGCTTTCTTT. Full variable domain (outside the CDR3, taken from reference TRBV5-1 and TRBJ1-1): KAGVTQTPRYLIKTRGQQVTLSCSPISGHRSVSWYQQTPGQGLQFLFEYFSETQRNKGNFPGRFSGRQFSNSRSEMNVSTLELGDSALYLCTSTLTGRHTEAFFGQGTRLTVV.